The present T cell receptor (beta chain) was sequenced within a study of T cells after yellow fever vaccination. Study-wide points: After the booster, 96% of CD4 and roughly nine tenths of CD8 primary-response clones were re-detected.

There are many counts of this clonotype. The antigen is not known. One entry per CDR3 protein results from TCRdb running MiXCR on the 5' RACE reads. The sample carries approximately 340,000 distinct CDR3 sequences, 8.5% to 10% recorded once. Trimming at V came to 4 bases and at J to 1 base, leaving 3 bases not matched to a gene. The CDR3 loop spans 15 amino acids. Germline CDR1 is LGHNA and CDR2 is YSLEER. This TCR came from a man between 18 and 35 years old who received the YFV17D yellow fever vaccine. Sequencing used PBMCs, obtained on the day of the first yellow fever vaccination. This sequence joins TRBV4-3 and TRBJ2-2, with 7 bases that match TRBD2. The CDR3 bases are TGCGCCAGCAGCCTTAGCGGGCAGAACACCGGGGAGCTGTTTTTT. Protein product: CASSLSGQNTGELFF.